This T cell receptor (beta chain) emerged from a study of shared clonotypes between healthy human individuals. Study-level results: A few donors had 5% to 6.5% of their naive CD4 clonotypes in common. Owing to a small donor count, the genetic and exposure-history diversity represented was limited.

Concerning this clone: The antigen remains undetermined.

Naive CD8 cells were CD45RO-negative, positively selected for CCR7, excluding terminally differentiated effector memory CD45RA+ cells. Donors included only healthy HIV-negative adults lacking recent acute infections or vaccinations. Germline lookup yields CDR1 MNHNS and CDR2 SASEGT. V was cut by 7 bases and J by 0 bases, with 12 bases left in between. This CDR3 is built from 14 residues. The table came from immunoSEQ multiplex PCR; TCRdb's copy has only in-frame clones and leaves some out. This sample yields about 2 million clones, of which about 95% are seen a single time; about 1.1% belongs to the top ten.

The sequence was obtained from a man younger than 35 in good health. The material sequenced was naive CD8+ T cells sorted from blood. V gene TRBV6-1 combines with J gene TRBJ1-2; maybe TRBD1 (6 bases). CDR3 DNA: TGTGCCAGCACCCAGACAGGTCCTAACTATGGCTACACCTTC. Encoded protein: CASTQTGPNYGYTF.